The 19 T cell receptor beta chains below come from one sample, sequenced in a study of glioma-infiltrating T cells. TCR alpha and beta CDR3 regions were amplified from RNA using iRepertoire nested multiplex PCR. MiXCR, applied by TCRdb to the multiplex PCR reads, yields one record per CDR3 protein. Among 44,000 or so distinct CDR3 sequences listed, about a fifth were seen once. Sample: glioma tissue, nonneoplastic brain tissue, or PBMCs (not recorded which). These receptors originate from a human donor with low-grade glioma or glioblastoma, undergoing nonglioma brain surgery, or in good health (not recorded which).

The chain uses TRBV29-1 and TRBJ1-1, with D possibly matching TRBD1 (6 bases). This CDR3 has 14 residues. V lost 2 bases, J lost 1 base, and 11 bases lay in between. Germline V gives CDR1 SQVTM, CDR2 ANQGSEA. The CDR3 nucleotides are TGCAGCGTTGAACGGGGGCGCGAGAACACTGAAGCTTTCTTT. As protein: CSVERGRENTEAFF.

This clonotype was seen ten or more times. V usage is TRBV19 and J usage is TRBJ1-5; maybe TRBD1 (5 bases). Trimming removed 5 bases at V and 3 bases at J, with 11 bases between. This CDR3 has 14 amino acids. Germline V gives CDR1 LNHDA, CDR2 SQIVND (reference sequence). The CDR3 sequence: CASSPGRLNQPQHF. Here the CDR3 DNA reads TGTGCCAGTAGTCCGGGACGCCTCAATCAGCCCCAGCATTTT.

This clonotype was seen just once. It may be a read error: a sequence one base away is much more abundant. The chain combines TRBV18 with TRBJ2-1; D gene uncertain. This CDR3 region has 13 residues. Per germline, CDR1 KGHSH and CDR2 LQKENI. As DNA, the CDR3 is TGTGCCAGCTCACTGGGCAGGCAGAATGGGCAGTTCTTC. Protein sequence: CASSLGRQNGQFF.

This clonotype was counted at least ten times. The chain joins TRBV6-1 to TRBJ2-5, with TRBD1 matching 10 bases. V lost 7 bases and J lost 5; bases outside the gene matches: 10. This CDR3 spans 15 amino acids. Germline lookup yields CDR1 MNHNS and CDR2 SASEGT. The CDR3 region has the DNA TGTGCCAGCACCTTTACCCCGGACAGGGGGGAGACCCAGTACTTC. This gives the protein CASTFTPDRGETQYF.

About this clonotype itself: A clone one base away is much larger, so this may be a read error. The CDR3 region is CASTPQGITEALF. The CDR3 DNA reads as TGTGCCAGCACCCCACAGGGAATCACTGAAGCTCTCTTT. The J gene is TRBJ1-1, the V gene TRBV12-3 or TRBV12-4; D is perhaps TRBD1 (6 bases). The CDR3 has 13 residues.

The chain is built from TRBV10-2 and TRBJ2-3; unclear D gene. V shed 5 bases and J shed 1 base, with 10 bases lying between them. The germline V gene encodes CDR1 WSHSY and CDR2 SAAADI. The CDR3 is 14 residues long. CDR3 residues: CASSTIWGTDTQYF. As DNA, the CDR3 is TGCGCCAGCAGTACTATCTGGGGCACAGATACGCAGTATTTT.

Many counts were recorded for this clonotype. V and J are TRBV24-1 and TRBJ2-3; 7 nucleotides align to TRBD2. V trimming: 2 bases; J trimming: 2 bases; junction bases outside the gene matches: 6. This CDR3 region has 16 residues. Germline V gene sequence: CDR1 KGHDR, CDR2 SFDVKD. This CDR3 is CATSDSSGAITDTQYF. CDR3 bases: TGTGCCACCAGTGATTCGAGCGGGGCAATCACAGATACGCAGTATTTT.

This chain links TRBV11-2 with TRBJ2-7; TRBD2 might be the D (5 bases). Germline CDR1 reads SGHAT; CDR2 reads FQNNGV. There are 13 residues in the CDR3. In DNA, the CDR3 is TGTGGGGCTCCCCAAGAGGGATATTACGAGCAGTACTTC. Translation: CGAPQEGYYEQYF.

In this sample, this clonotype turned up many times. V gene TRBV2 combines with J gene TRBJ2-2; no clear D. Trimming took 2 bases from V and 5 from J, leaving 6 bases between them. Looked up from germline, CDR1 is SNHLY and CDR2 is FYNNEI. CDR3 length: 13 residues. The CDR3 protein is CASSESPTGELFF. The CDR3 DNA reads TGTGCCAGCAGTGAATCTCCAACCGGGGAGCTGTTTTTT.

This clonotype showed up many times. The CDR3 here is CSARAAGGVYEQYF. As DNA, the CDR3 is TGCAGTGCTAGAGCCGCGGGAGGGGTCTACGAGCAGTACTTC. This chain connects TRBV20-1 to TRBJ2-7; 9 nucleotides agree with TRBD2. The V gene end was trimmed by 1 base and the J gene end by 3 bases; junction bases not matched to a gene: 4. Germline loops: CDR1 DFQATT, CDR2 SNEGSKA (reference sequence). The CDR3 spans 14 residues.

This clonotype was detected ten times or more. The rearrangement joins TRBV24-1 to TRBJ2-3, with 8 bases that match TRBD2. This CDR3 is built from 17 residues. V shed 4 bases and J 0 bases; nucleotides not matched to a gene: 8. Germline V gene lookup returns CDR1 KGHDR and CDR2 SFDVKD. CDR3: CATSDRETSESTDTQYF. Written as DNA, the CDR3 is TGTGCCACCAGTGACCGGGAGACTAGCGAGAGCACAGATACGCAGTATTTT.

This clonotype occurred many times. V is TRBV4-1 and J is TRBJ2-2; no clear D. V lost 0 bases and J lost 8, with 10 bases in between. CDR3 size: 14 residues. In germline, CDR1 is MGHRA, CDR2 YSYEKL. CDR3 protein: CASSQDMRLGELFF. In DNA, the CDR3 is TGCGCCAGCAGCCAAGATATGCGGCTGGGGGAGCTGTTTTTT.

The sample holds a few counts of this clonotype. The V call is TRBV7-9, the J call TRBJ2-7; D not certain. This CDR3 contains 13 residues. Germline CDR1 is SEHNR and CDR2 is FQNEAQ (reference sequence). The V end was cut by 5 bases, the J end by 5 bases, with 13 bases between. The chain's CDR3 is CASSDGSRNEQYF. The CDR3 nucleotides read TGTGCCAGCAGCGATGGCAGTAGGAACGAGCAGTACTTC.

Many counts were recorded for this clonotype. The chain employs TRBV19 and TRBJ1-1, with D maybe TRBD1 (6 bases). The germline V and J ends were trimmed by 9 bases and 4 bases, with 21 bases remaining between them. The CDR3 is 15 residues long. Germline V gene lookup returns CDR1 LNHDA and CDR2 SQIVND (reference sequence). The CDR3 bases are TGTGCCAGCGTTATAACTCCGACAGGAGCCACTGAAGCTTTCTTT. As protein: CASVITPTGATEAFF.

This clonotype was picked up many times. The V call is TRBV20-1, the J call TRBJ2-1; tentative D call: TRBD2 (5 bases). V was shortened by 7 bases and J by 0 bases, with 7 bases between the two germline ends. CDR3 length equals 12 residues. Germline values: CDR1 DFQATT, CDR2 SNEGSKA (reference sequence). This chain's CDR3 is CSGESSYNEQFF. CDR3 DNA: TGCAGTGGGGAGAGCTCCTACAATGAGCAGTTCTTC.

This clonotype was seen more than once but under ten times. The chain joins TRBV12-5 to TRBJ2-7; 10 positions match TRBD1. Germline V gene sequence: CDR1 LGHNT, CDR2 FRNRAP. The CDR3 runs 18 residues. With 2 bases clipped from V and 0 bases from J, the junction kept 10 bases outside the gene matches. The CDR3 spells CASGLSRGDRGASYEQYF. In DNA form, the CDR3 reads TGTGCTAGTGGTTTGTCCAGAGGGGACAGGGGAGCCTCCTACGAGCAGTACTTC.

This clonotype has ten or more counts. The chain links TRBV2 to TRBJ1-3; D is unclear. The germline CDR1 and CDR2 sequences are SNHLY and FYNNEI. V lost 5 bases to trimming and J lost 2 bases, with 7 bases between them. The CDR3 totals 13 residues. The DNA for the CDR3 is TGTGCCAGCAGTCGGGGTGCTGGAAACACCATATATTTT. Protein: CASSRGAGNTIYF.

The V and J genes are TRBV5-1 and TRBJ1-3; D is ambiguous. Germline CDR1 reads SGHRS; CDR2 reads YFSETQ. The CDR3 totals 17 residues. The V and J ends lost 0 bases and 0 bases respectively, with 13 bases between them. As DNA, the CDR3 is TGCGCCAGCAGCTTGGGGACGGGATCCTACTCTGGAAACACCATATATTTT. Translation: CASSLGTGSYSGNTIYF.

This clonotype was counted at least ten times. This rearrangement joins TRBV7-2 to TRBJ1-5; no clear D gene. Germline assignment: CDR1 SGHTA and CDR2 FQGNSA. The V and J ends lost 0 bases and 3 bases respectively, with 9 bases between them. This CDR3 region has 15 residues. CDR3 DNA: TGTGCCAGCAGCTTAGCGTCCTGGTCCAATCAGCCCCAGCATTTT. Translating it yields CASSLASWSNQPQHF.